This section outlines one TCR beta chain sequence together with its context. The antigen is not known. This entry comes from a study of cytomegalovirus exposure and HLA in healthy donors. Overall study: Genotyping showed 81% of 398 donors falling in the Caucasian-associated ancestry cluster. Study conclusions and caveats: Previously analyzed data showed that most TCR beta V segments were productive at a frequency of about 90% or about 30%. Later analysis identified several of the most significant clusters that appeared linked to common viral pathogens.

CDR1 is SGDLS, CDR2 YYNGEE, per germline. The CDR3 loop spans 15 amino acids. The germline V and J ends were trimmed by 3 bases and 1 base, with 12 bases remaining between them. Primers for the PCR totalled 60 Vbeta and 13 Jbeta. Sequencing used immunoSEQ multiplex PCR; TCRdb keeps in-frame clones, though not all of them. The table counts 90,000 to 130,000 clones; more than 3% lies in the top ten. Sequenced: PBMCs. The J gene is TRBJ2-3, the V gene TRBV9; D perhaps matches TRBD2 (6 bases). The receptor's source is a man aged 25 to 45 in good health and CMV-seronegative. The CDR3: CASSARLDGTDTQYF. The CDR3 DNA is TGTGCCAGCAGCGCCCGACTAGACGGCACAGATACGCAGTATTTT.